Listed below are T cell receptor beta chains from one sample, sequenced in a study of T cell responses to AZD1222 COVID-19 vaccine. The method was immunoSEQ multiplex PCR; TCRdb's version includes in-frame clones alone and lacks a portion of them. Of 140,000 or so clones in the sample, around 92% were seen once. The sequencing here drew on peripheral blood, taken on day 0 of AZD1222 vaccination. The receptors shown here come from an adult in good health. Each CDR3 is given without its conserved first and last residue. Only some rows state a clone size, as once, few, many or a class for expanded clones.

clone_size | v_call | cdr3_aa
- | TRBV5-5 | ASSAPGGRSTDTQY
- | TRBV7-3 | ASSFIIWEGIQETQY
- | TRBV5-4 | ASSLGAEAF
- | TRBV3-1/TRBV3-2 | ASSQERGSYEQY
- | TRBV5-4 | ASSPVAVSYNEQF
- | TRBV5-4 | ASSLGTDYGYT
- | TRBV27 | ASSFRWQGTEAF
- | TRBV7-9 | ASSLTGDTTNYGYT
- | TRBV12-3/TRBV12-4 | AITQYEKLF
- | TRBV19 | ASRGGTSDNEQF
- | TRBV11-2 | ASSFSTVGS
- | TRBV4-3 | ASSQDAGLSSYNSPLH
few | TRBV6-4 | ASSDSMQGEQY
once | TRBV6-5 | ARESTGGGNQPQH
- | TRBV19 | ASSLQGQATEAF
- | TRBV3-1/TRBV3-2 | ASSSNEQF
- | TRBV18 | ASSLPPGSTRSEQY
- | TRBV2 | ASSWATGDSGNTIY
- | TRBV7-3 | ASSFGLASHNEQF
- | TRBV7-6 | ASSLVGGTGLAGELF
- | TRBV5-1 | ASSLGLAGGSYNEQF
- | TRBV11-2 | ASSLALNQPQH
- | TRBV28 | ASRNQGVDYGYT
few | TRBV27 | ASSLGAGNEKLF
- | TRBV27 | ASSFRGSHGYT
- | TRBV4-1 | ASSRSGTSGGSTDTQY
- | TRBV28 | ASSSTVDEKLF